The text below deals with one T cell receptor (beta chain). There are 14 residues in the CDR3. V lost 0 bases to trimming and J lost 9 bases, with 14 bases between them. The germline V gene has CDR1 KGHSH and CDR2 LQKENI. Generated by immunoSEQ multiplex PCR, the TCRdb table keeps only in-frame clones and is missing some. The repertoire holds 90,000 to 120,000 clones, roughly 90% seen once, with 0.78% in the top ten. This sample was included in a study of T cell changes during pregnancy in multiple sclerosis. This clonotype was obtained from a female donor in good health, enrolled as a control in a pregnancy study. Sequencing was performed on peripheral blood, taken in the third trimester of pregnancy. The J gene is TRBJ2-5, the V gene TRBV18; D ambiguous. The CDR3 DNA is TGTGCCAGCTCACCACCCAGCGAGCCCGCGGCCCAGTACTTC. Its translation: CASSPPSEPAAQYF.